Listed below are T cell receptor beta chains from one sample, sequenced in a study of identical twins. TCRdb reanalysed the 5' RACE reads using MiXCR and keeps one entry per CDR3 protein. The sample has some 690,000 distinct CDR3 sequences; approximately 21% are singletons. These data also formed part of another study, on T cells expressing NK-cell markers.

What was sequenced was PBMCs. Every receptor here comes from a young woman in good health. Both conserved end residues are part of each CDR3. Each record gives: clone size, V gene, D gene, J gene, CDR3 DNA, CDR3 protein. D genes are given only for firm matches. A clone size is listed for some rows: how often the clone was seen (once, few, many), or a class if it is expanded.

>few|TRBV27|NA|TRBJ2-3
TGTGCCAGCAGTTCACGGGACACCAACACAGATACGCAGTATTTT
CASSSRDTNTDTQYF
>NA|TRBV7-2|NA|TRBJ1-5
TGTGCCAGCAGCTTCTCTCTCTGGCGGCAGCCCCAGCATTTT
CASSFSLWRQPQHF
>NA|TRBV12-3/TRBV12-4|NA|TRBJ2-1
TGTGCCAGCAGTTTCTACAGGAGAACTCACAATGAGCAGTTCTTC
CASSFYRRTHNEQFF
>NA|TRBV20-1|TRBD2|TRBJ2-1
TGCAGTGCACCCAGACTAGCGGGAGGGCCGGTTGAGCAGTTCTTC
CSAPRLAGGPVEQFF
>many|TRBV10-3|NA|TRBJ1-5
TGTGCCATCTCCGAAAGACTGCGGGAAGATCAGCCCCAGCATTTT
CAISERLREDQPQHF
>NA|TRBV6-1|TRBD1|TRBJ1-2
TGTGCCAGCAGCGAAACAGGGGGAAATTATGGCTACACCTTC
CASSETGGNYGYTF
>many|TRBV12-3/TRBV12-4|NA|TRBJ1-2
TGTGCCAGCAGTTTAGTAGGTCGGGCAGACTCCTATGGCTACACCTTC
CASSLVGRADSYGYTF
>many|TRBV20-1|NA|TRBJ1-1
TGCAGTGCTAAGGACAGTGAAGCTTTCTTT
CSAKDSEAFF
>NA|TRBV20-1|TRBD2|TRBJ2-2
TGCAGTGCTAGGGTGAACCTAGCGGACCAAACCGGGGAGCTGTTTTTT
CSARVNLADQTGELFF
>few|TRBV20-1|NA|TRBJ2-7
TGCAGTGCTAGAAATGGGGGCGAGCAGTACTTC
CSARNGGEQYF
>NA|TRBV5-1|NA|TRBJ2-1
TGCGCCAGCAGCTTCACCCAGCGGGCAACCTACAATGAGCAGTTCTTC
CASSFTQRATYNEQFF
>many|TRBV29-1|TRBD1|TRBJ2-5
TGCAGCCACAACAGGGGCCAAGAGACCCAGTACTTC
CSHNRGQETQYF
>few|TRBV9|NA|TRBJ1-5
TGTGCCAGCAGCCCGGGGAACAGCAATCAGCCCCAGCATTTT
CASSPGNSNQPQHF
>many|TRBV5-1|NA|TRBJ1-2
TGCGCCAGCAGCTTGTTGTCGACCGACGGTGGCTACACCTTC
CASSLLSTDGGYTF
>NA|TRBV27|TRBD1|TRBJ2-3
TGTGCCAGCAGGCGGACAGGATCGAACCCTCTAACAGATACGCAGTATTTT
CASRRTGSNPLTDTQYF
>few|TRBV29-1|NA|TRBJ1-6
TGCAGCGTTGAAGCACGTCGCGGTTCACCCCTCCACTTT
CSVEARRGSPLHF
>NA|TRBV6-5|NA|TRBJ2-5
TGTGCCAGCAGTTATTCGGCGGGGATTGGAGAGACCCAGTACTTC
CASSYSAGIGETQYF
>NA|TRBV5-1|NA|TRBJ2-5
TGCGCCAGCAGCCCTCCCCAGCAAGAGACCCAGTACTTC
CASSPPQQETQYF
>many|TRBV5-1|NA|TRBJ2-1
TGCGCCAGCAGCTTGGCCCGTGAATACAATGAGCAGTTCTTC
CASSLAREYNEQFF
>few|TRBV20-1|TRBD1|TRBJ2-7
TGCAGTGCTAGCTTGGGACAGACTTACGAGCAGTACTTC
CSASLGQTYEQYF
>many|TRBV7-9|NA|TRBJ1-2
TGTGCCAGCAGCTTAACCGGGACGGCCAACTATGGCTACACCTTC
CASSLTGTANYGYTF
>NA|TRBV5-6|TRBD2|TRBJ2-5
TGTGCCAGCAGCTTTCCTAGCGGGGGGGCCCATGAGACCCAGTACTTC
CASSFPSGGAHETQYF
>few|TRBV6-5|TRBD1|TRBJ2-3
TGTGCCAGCAGTTACTCGCCGGGACAGGTGCCAGATACGCAGTATTTT
CASSYSPGQVPDTQYF
>NA|TRBV7-6|TRBD2|TRBJ2-1
TGTGCCAGCACGCCGGACAGGGGACTAGCGGGAGCTCGGGGCAATGAGCAGTTCTTC
CASTPDRGLAGARGNEQFF
>NA|TRBV7-7|NA|TRBJ2-5
TGTGCCAGCAGCGCAATGACAGCCCAGACCCAGTACTTC
CASSAMTAQTQYF
>NA|TRBV7-3|TRBD2|TRBJ2-5
TGTGCCAGCAGTCCGACTAGCGGGGGGGCTTTCAGAGAGACCCAGTACTTC
CASSPTSGGAFRETQYF
>NA|TRBV5-6|NA|TRBJ2-3
TGTGCCAGCAGCCCTACTTTTGGCACAGATACGCAGTATTTT
CASSPTFGTDTQYF
>few|TRBV7-9|NA|TRBJ2-5
TGTGCCAGCAGCTTCGAAGCGGTTGGCGAGACCCAGTACTTC
CASSFEAVGETQYF
>NA|TRBV30|TRBD2|TRBJ2-7
TGTGCCTGGAGTTTGGGACTAGTAGTACCCCACGAGCAGTACTTC
CAWSLGLVVPHEQYF
>NA|TRBV7-9|NA|TRBJ1-1
TGTGCCAGCAGCTTCTCATTTGGTGAAGCTTTCTTT
CASSFSFGEAFF
>NA|TRBV6-1|TRBD2|TRBJ2-7
TGTGCCAGCATGGAGCCTAGCGGGAGGGTTGGCGAGCAGTACTTC
CASMEPSGRVGEQYF
>few|TRBV7-2|NA|TRBJ1-1
TGTGCCAGCAGCTCCGCGATTGAAGCTTTCTTT
CASSSAIEAFF
>NA|TRBV6-5|TRBD2|TRBJ2-3
TGTGCCAGCAGTTACTTCGGACTAGCAACAGATACGCAGTATTTT
CASSYFGLATDTQYF
>NA|TRBV12-3/TRBV12-4|TRBD2|TRBJ2-5
TGTGCCAGCAGTATAGCGGGAGGGAAGGAGACCCAGTACTTC
CASSIAGGKETQYF
>few|TRBV20-1|TRBD2|TRBJ2-1
TGCAGTGCTACCCGGGGGGGCGATGAGCAGTTCTTC
CSATRGGDEQFF
>NA|TRBV7-9|NA|TRBJ1-1
TGTGCCAGCAGTTTACCCCGACTTCTGAACACTGAAGCTTTCTTT
CASSLPRLLNTEAFF
>NA|TRBV2|NA|TRBJ2-3
TGTGCCAGCAGTGAATGGGGCAGAAGCACAGATACGCAGTATTTT
CASSEWGRSTDTQYF
>many|TRBV18|NA|TRBJ2-1
TGTGCCAGCTCACCACCTCTGACTAGTGGAGGCAATGAGCAGTTCTTC
CASSPPLTSGGNEQFF
>few|TRBV4-3|TRBD2|TRBJ2-7
TGCGCCAGCAGCCAAGAGGGACTAGCGTCCTACGAGCAGTACTTC
CASSQEGLASYEQYF
>few|TRBV20-1|NA|TRBJ2-3
TGCAGTGCTAGAGTCCGACTCGTTTCGCCGGATACGCAGTATTTT
CSARVRLVSPDTQYF
>NA|TRBV5-5|TRBD2|TRBJ2-3
TGTGCCAGCAGCTCCCCCGGGACTAGCGGGGGCACAGATACGCAGTATTTT
CASSSPGTSGGTDTQYF
>NA|TRBV29-1|TRBD2|TRBJ2-1
TGCAGCGCTTGCAGACTAGCGGGAGGCAGGGCCTACAATGAGCAGTTCTTC
CSACRLAGGRAYNEQFF
>NA|TRBV12-3/TRBV12-4|TRBD1|TRBJ1-2
TGTGCCAGCATAAAAGCCCGGACAGGGAAGGGTGGCTATGGCTACACCTTC
CASIKARTGKGGYGYTF
>few|TRBV5-6|NA|TRBJ2-7
TGTGCCAGCAGCTTAACAGGGTTTGCCGTCGAGCAGTACTTC
CASSLTGFAVEQYF
>many|TRBV12-3/TRBV12-4|NA|TRBJ2-5
TGTGCCAGCAGTTTAGCGTTACGAGAGACCCAGTACTTC
CASSLALRETQYF
>NA|TRBV5-1|NA|TRBJ2-1
TGCGCCAGCAGCCCGCTCGTGGGGAACCAAAATGAGCAGTTCTTC
CASSPLVGNQNEQFF
>NA|TRBV29-1|NA|TRBJ2-5
TGCAGCGTTGAAAAAATACAAGAGACCCAGTACTTC
CSVEKIQETQYF
>many|TRBV20-1|TRBD2|TRBJ2-5
TGCAGTGCTCATGCGGGGGGGCTAGGGGAGACCCAGTACTTC
CSAHAGGLGETQYF
>few|TRBV29-1|TRBD2|TRBJ2-1
TGCAGCGTTGAAGCTGGCCTAGCGGTTAACTACAATGAGCAGTTCTTC
CSVEAGLAVNYNEQFF
>many|TRBV29-1|NA|TRBJ2-1
TGCAGTCTCCGGGTAGGGCCCTACAATGAGCAGTTCTTC
CSLRVGPYNEQFF
>few|TRBV5-1|TRBD2|TRBJ2-2
TGCGCCAGCAGCACCACTAGCGCCCTGAGCACCGGGGAGCTGTTTTTT
CASSTTSALSTGELFF
>few|TRBV29-1|NA|TRBJ1-1
TGCAGCGTTCCCAGGGGTCCGTCATTGAACACTGAAGCTTTCTTT
CSVPRGPSLNTEAFF
>NA|TRBV29-1|TRBD2|TRBJ2-3
TGCAGCGGCGGGGGGGCGGGAAGCACAGATACGCAGTATTTT
CSGGGAGSTDTQYF
>many|TRBV20-1|TRBD2|TRBJ2-7
TGCAGTGCTCCTAGTCGGGGGGGTTTGTACGAGCAGTACTTC
CSAPSRGGLYEQYF
>few|TRBV29-1|TRBD2|TRBJ2-2
TGCAGCGTTGTTGTATCTAGCGGGAGGCGGATCGGGGAGCTGTTTTTT
CSVVVSSGRRIGELFF
>NA|TRBV6-1|NA|TRBJ1-2
TGTGCCAGCAGTGATTACAGGGTCAACTATGGCTACACCTTC
CASSDYRVNYGYTF
>few|TRBV5-1|NA|TRBJ2-3
TGCGCCAGCCGTGAGTGGGGGAACGTCAGAGATACGCAGTATTTT
CASREWGNVRDTQYF